These T cell receptor beta chains were read from a single sample in a study of blood T cell repertoires in COVID-19. TCRdb's copy holds only in-frame clones and misses some; the assay was immunoSEQ multiplex PCR. Of tens of thousands of clones in the sample, 75% to 80% are singletons; the top ten hold 15% to 20%. The specimen sequenced was peripheral blood. The receptor source for this set is a human donor with active or convalescent COVID-19. The donor label of this sample is uncertain. Both conserved end residues are part of each CDR3. The D gene is left open where the match is weak. The size field is filled for only some rows; it gives once, few, many or a size class.

V	size	J	D	DNA	CDR3
TRBV6-2/TRBV6-3	-	TRBJ1-1	-	TGTGCCAGCAGTTACGTCCAGAACACTGAAGCTTTCTTT	CASSYVQNTEAFF
TRBV3-1/TRBV3-2	few	TRBJ2-7	TRBD2	TGTGCCAGCAGCCAGCAGACTAGCGGGAGGGCCCATGAGCAGTACTTC	CASSQQTSGRAHEQYF
TRBV9	-	TRBJ2-7	-	TGTGCCAGCAGCCAATATGGACAGTCCTACGAGCAGTACTTC	CASSQYGQSYEQYF
TRBV10-3	-	TRBJ1-2	-	TGTGCCATCAACTCCCCTGAAGCGCGTGGCTACACCTTC	CAINSPEARGYTF
TRBV5-4	-	TRBJ1-5	-	TGTGCCAGCAGCCACAACCCGGGCCAAGGGGTTCAGCCCCAGCATTTT	CASSHNPGQGVQPQHF
TRBV5-1	few	TRBJ1-1	TRBD1	TGCGCCAGCAACAAAGGGGGCTGGACTGAAGCTTTCTTT	CASNKGGWTEAFF
TRBV19	once	TRBJ2-1	TRBD1	TGTGCCAGTAGCGGGACAGGGGCAGCCCCCAAGCAGTTCTTC	CASSGTGAAPKQFF
TRBV4-1	-	TRBJ2-3	TRBD2	TGCGCCAGCAGCCAAGAGAAGCTAGCGGGAGTCGGGAGGACAGATACGCAGTATTTT	CASSQEKLAGVGRTDTQYF
TRBV7-3	-	TRBJ2-1	TRBD2	TGTGCCAGCAGCTTGGGTCTAGCGGGAGGTGGCAATGAGCAGTTCTTC	CASSLGLAGGGNEQFF
TRBV4-1	-	TRBJ1-2	-	TGCGCCAGCAGCCAAGTCACAGGGTACGGCTACACCTTC	CASSQVTGYGYTF
TRBV14	-	TRBJ1-2	-	TGTGCCAGCAGCCGCGGGGAGGGAATCTATGGCTACACCTTC	CASSRGEGIYGYTF
TRBV6-5	once	TRBJ2-7	TRBD1	TGTGCCAGCATTCCCTCGGACAGGAATCCCACCGAGCAGTACTTC	CASIPSDRNPTEQYF
TRBV3-1/TRBV3-2	-	TRBJ2-7	-	TGTGCCAGCAGCCAAGATCACCGGGGAAGTCTCTACGAGCAGTACTTC	CASSQDHRGSLYEQYF
TRBV5-6	-	TRBJ2-1	TRBD2	TGTGCCAGCAGCCCGGGACTAGCGGCCTCCTACAATGAGCAGTTCTTC	CASSPGLAASYNEQFF